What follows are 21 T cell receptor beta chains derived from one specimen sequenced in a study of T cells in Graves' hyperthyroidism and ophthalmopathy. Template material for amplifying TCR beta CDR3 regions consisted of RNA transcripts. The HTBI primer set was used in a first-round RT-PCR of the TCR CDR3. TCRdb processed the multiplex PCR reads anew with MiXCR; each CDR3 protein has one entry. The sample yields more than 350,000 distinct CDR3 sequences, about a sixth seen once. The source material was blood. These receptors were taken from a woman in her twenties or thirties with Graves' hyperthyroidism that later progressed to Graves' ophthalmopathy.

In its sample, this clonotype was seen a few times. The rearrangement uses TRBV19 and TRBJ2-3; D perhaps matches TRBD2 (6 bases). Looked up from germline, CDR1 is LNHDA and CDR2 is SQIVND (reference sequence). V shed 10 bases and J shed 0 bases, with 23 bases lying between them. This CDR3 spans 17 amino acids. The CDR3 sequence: CATAIRASSGSTDTQYF. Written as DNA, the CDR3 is TGTGCCACAGCTATAAGAGCGTCCAGCGGGAGCACAGATACGCAGTATTTT.

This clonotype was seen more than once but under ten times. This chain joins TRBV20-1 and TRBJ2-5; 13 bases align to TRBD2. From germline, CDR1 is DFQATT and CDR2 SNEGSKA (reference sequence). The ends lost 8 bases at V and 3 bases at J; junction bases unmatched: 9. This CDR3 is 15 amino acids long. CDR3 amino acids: CSQTSGGGMEETQYF. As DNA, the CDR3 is TGCAGTCAAACTAGCGGGGGGGGCATGGAAGAGACCCAGTACTTC.

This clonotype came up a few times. Here the CDR3 reads CSASLSHDQPQHF. The DNA for the CDR3 is TGCAGTGCTTCTCTGAGCCATGACCAGCCCCAGCATTTT. The rearrangement joins TRBV20-1 to TRBJ1-5, with no clear D. Trimming pared 5 bases from V and 7 bases from J, leaving 15 bases between. Germline V lookup: CDR1 DFQATT, CDR2 SNEGSKA (reference sequence). The CDR3 is 13 amino acids.

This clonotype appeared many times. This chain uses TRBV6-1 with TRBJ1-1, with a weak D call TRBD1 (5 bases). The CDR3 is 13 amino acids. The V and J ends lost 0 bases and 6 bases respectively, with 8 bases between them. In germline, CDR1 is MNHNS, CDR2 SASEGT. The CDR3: CASSEARDAEAFF. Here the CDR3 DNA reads TGTGCCAGCAGTGAAGCTAGGGACGCTGAAGCTTTCTTT.

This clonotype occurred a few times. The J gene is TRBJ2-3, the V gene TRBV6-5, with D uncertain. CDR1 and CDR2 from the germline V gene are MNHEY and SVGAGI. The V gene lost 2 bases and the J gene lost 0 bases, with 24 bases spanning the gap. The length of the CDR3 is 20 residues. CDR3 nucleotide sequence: TGTGCCAGCAGTTACCAACTCAAGCACGGTCAAGCGCCTAGCACAGATACGCAGTATTTT. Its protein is CASSYQLKHGQAPSTDTQYF.

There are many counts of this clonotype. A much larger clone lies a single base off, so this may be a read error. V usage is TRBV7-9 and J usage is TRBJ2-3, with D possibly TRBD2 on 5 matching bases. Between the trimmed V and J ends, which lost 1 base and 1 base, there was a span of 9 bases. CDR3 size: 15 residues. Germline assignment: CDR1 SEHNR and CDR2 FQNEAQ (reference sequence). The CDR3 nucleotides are TGTGCCAGCAGCTTAGTCGGGGAGCGCACAGATACGCAGTATTTT. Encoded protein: CASSLVGERTDTQYF.

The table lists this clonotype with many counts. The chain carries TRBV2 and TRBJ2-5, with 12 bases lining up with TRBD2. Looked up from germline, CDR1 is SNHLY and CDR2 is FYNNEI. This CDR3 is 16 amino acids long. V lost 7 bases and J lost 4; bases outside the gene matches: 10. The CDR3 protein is CASMPSGRARGETQYF. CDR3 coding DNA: TGTGCCAGCATGCCTAGCGGGAGGGCCAGGGGAGAGACCCAGTACTTC.

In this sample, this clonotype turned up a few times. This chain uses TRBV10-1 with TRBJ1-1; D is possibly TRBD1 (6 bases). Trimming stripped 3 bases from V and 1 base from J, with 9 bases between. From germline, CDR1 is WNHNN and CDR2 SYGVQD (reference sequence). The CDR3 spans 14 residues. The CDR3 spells CASSDQGKNTEAFF. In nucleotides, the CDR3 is TGCGCCAGCAGTGACCAGGGGAAGAACACTGAAGCTTTCTTT.

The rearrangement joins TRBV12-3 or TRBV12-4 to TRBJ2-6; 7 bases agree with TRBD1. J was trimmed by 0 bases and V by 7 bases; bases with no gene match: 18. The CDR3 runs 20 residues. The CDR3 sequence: CASKQTFPGTAYSGANVLTF. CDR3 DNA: TGTGCCAGCAAGCAAACCTTCCCCGGGACAGCTTACTCTGGGGCCAACGTCCTGACTTTC.

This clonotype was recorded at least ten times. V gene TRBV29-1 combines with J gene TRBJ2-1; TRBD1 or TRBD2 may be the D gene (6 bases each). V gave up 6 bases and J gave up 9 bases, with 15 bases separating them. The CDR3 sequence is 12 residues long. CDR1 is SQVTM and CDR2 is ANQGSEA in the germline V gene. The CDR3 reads CSVIVGGFEQFF. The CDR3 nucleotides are TGCAGCGTCATCGTGGGGGGCTTTGAGCAGTTCTTC.

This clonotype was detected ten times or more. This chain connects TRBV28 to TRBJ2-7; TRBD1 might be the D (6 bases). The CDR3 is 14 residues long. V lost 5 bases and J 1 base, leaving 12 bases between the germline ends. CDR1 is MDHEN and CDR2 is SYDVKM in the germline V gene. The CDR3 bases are TGTGCCAGCAGTCCTTGGACAGTTTCCTACGAGCAGTACTTC. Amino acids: CASSPWTVSYEQYF. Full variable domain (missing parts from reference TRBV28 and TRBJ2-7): DVKVTQSSRYLVKRTGEKVFLECVQDMDHENMFWYRQDPGLGLRLIYFSYDVKMKEKGDIPEGYSVSREKKERFSLILESASTNQTSMYLCASSPWTVSYEQYFGPGTRLTVT.

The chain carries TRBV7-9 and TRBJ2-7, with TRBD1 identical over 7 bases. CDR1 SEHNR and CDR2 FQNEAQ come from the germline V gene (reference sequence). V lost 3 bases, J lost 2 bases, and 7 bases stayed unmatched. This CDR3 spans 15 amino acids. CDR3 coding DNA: TGTGCCAGCAGCTTTGGGACAGCATCTGCCTACGAGCAGTACTTC. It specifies CASSFGTASAYEQYF.

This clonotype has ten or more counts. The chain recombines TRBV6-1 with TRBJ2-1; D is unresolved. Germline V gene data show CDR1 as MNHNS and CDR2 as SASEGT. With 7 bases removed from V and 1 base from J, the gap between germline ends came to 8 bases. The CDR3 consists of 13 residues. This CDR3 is CASTVNSYNEQFF. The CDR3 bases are TGTGCCAGCACAGTCAATTCCTACAATGAGCAGTTCTTC.

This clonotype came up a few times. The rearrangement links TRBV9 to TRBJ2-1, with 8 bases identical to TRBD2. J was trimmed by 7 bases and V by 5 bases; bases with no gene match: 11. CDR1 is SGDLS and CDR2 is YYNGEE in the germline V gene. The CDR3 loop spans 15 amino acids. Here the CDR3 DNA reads TGTGCCAGCAGTTCCCCTAGCGGGCAAGCTAATGAGCAGTTCTTC. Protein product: CASSSPSGQANEQFF.

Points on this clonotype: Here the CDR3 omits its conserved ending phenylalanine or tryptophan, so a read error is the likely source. The DNA for the CDR3 is TGCAGTGCTAGACCTGACGAGACTGAAGCTTTCTCT. This codes for CSARPDETEAFS. The rearrangement joins TRBV20-1 to TRBJ1-1; D remains unclear. The germline gives CDR1 DFQATT, CDR2 SNEGSKA (reference sequence). Trimming took 2 bases from V and 5 from J, leaving 9 bases between them. The CDR3 is made up of 12 amino acids.

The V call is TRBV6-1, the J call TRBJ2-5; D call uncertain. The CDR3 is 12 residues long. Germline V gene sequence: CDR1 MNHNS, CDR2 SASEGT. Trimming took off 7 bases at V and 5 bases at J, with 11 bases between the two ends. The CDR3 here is CASTAGSETQYF. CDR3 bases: TGTGCCAGCACCGCCGGGTCGGAGACCCAGTACTTC.

The CDR3 sequence: CASSEGFSGNTIYF. For the CDR3, the DNA is TGTGCCAGCAGTGAGGGGTTTTCTGGAAACACCATATATTTT. The chain joins TRBV6-1 to TRBJ1-3; D call uncertain. V lost 3 bases to trimming and J lost 1 base, with 7 bases between them. The CDR3 extends over 14 amino acids. Germline lookup yields CDR1 MNHNS and CDR2 SASEGT.

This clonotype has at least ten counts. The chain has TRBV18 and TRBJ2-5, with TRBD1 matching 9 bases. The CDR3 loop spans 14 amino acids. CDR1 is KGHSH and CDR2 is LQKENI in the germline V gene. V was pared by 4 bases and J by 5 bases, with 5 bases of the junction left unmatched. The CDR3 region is CASSRDRAMETQYF. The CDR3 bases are TGTGCCAGCTCACGGGACAGGGCGATGGAGACCCAGTACTTC.

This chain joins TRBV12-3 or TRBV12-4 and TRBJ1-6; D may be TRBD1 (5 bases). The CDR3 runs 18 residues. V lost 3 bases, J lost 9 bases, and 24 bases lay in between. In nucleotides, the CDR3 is TGTGCCAGCAGTTTCAATTACGGGGGTGCGATGGGACCTTCACCCCTCCACTTT. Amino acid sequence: CASSFNYGGAMGPSPLHF.

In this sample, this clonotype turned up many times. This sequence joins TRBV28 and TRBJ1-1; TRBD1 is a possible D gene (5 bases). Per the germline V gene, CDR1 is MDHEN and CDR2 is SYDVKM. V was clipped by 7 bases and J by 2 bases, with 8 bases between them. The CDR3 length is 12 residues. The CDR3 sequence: CASTGGNTEAFF. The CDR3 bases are TGTGCCAGCACGGGGGGTAACACTGAAGCTTTCTTT.

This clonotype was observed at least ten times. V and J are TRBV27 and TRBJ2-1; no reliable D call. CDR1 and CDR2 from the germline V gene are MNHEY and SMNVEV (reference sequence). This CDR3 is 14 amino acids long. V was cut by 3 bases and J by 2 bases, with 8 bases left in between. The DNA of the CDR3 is TGTGCCAGCAGTTTGGCTCCGCCCTACAATGAGCAGTTCTTC. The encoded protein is CASSLAPPYNEQFF.